These 24 T cell receptor beta chains originate from one sample sequenced in a study of control samples from healthy donors and cancer patients. Assay: immunoSEQ multiplex PCR; the TCRdb copy retains only in-frame clones and omits some. In the table there are 70,000 to 100,000 clones, 91% of which are singletons. Source material: blood. The receptors originated from a man aged 50-59 years in good health.

The chain uses TRBV14 and TRBJ1-2; no clear D gene. This CDR3 has 13 residues. Trimming shortened V by 3 bases and J by 5 bases, and 10 bases separated the two germline ends. Germline V gene lookup returns CDR1 SGHDN and CDR2 FVKESK. As DNA, the CDR3 is TGTGCCAGCAGCCATTCGGCGGCTTATGGCTACACCTTC. Translating gives CASSHSAAYGYTF.

This chain joins TRBV5-5 and TRBJ2-1; D is unresolved. Germline-derived CDR1 and CDR2 are SGHKS and YYEKEE (reference sequence). V lost 1 base, J lost 1 base, and 9 bases lay in between. The CDR3 is made up of 15 amino acids. DNA of the CDR3: TGTGCCAGCAGCTTGCTAAGGGCTTCCTACAATGAGCAGTTCTTC. It specifies CASSLLRASYNEQFF.

This chain connects TRBV30 to TRBJ1-6; D unclear. The germline CDR1 and CDR2 sequences are GTSNPN and SVGIG (reference sequence). The CDR3 contains 15 residues. Trimming cost V 3 bases and J 0 bases, with 9 bases left between them. The CDR3 bases are TGTGCCTGGAGGGCGAAGAGCTCCTATAATTCACCCCTCCACTTT. This codes for CAWRAKSSYNSPLHF. Using reference TRBV30 and TRBJ1-6 for the parts outside the CDR3, the full variable domain is SQTIHQWPATLVQPVGSPLSLECTVEGTSNPNLYWYRQAAGRGLQLLFYSVGIGQISSEVPQNLSASRPQDRQFILSSKKLLLSDSGFYLCAWRAKSSYNSPLHFGNGTRLTVT.

This rearrangement joins TRBV7-2 to TRBJ1-1; a possible D gene is TRBD1 (6 bases). Germline lookup yields CDR1 SGHTA and CDR2 FQGNSA. The CDR3 sequence is 10 residues long. Trimming removed 11 bases at V and 7 bases at J, with 11 bases between. The CDR3 is CTGTHYEAFF. CDR3 bases: TGTACCGGGACACACTATGAAGCTTTCTTT.

The chain carries TRBV7-9 and TRBJ2-7, with TRBD2 as a possible D gene (5 bases). The CDR3 is 12 amino acids. V was cut by 5 bases and J by 2 bases, with 7 bases left in between. Germline V gene data show CDR1 as SEHNR and CDR2 as FQNEAQ (reference sequence). DNA for the CDR3: TGTGCCAGCAGCCCCGGGGCCTACGAGCAGTACTTC. Amino acid sequence: CASSPGAYEQYF.

The gene calls are TRBV6-6 and TRBJ1-5, with TRBD1 matching over 8 bases. V was clipped by 4 bases and J by 2 bases; unmatched bases: 1. Germline V gene sequence: CDR1 MNHNY, CDR2 SVGAGI (reference sequence). The CDR3 length is 14 residues. This CDR3 reads CASSLTGGNQPQHF. The CDR3 nucleotides read TGTGCCAGCAGTTTGACAGGGGGCAATCAGCCCCAGCATTTT.

The chain couples TRBV9 to TRBJ1-3; the D is unclear. CDR1 SGDLS and CDR2 YYNGEE come from the germline V gene. Trimming took off 0 bases at V and 0 bases at J, with 19 bases between the two ends. The CDR3 spans 19 residues. CDR3 DNA: TGTGCCAGCAGCGTAGTTCGTGAGGTAACCCGGGACTCTGGAAACACCATATATTTT. Translation: CASSVVREVTRDSGNTIYF.

The rearrangement links TRBV2 to TRBJ1-5; unclear D gene. CDR1 SNHLY and CDR2 FYNNEI come from the germline V gene. The V end lost 8 bases, the J end lost 0 bases, and 8 bases lay between the germline ends. This CDR3 has 13 residues. The chain's CDR3 is CASAPDSNQPQHF. Written as DNA, the CDR3 is TGTGCCAGCGCCCCAGATAGCAATCAGCCCCAGCATTTT.

The J gene is TRBJ2-2, the V gene TRBV7-8, with 8 bases fitting TRBD1. The germline CDR1 and CDR2 sequences are SGHVS and FQNEAQ. The CDR3 spans 15 residues. Germline trimming cut 4 bases from V and 5 bases from J; bases unmatched to any gene: 6. The CDR3 coding sequence is TGTGCCAGCAGCTCGAACAGGGGGTATACCGGGGAGCTGTTTTTT. It translates to CASSSNRGYTGELFF.

The chain recombines TRBV6-5 with TRBJ1-3, with no clear D. The V gene lost 4 bases and the J gene lost 3 bases, with 7 bases spanning the gap. The germline CDR1 and CDR2 sequences are MNHEY and SVGAGI. The CDR3 runs to 13 residues. This chain's CDR3 is CASSSRDGNTIYF. The CDR3 nucleotides read TGTGCCAGCAGTTCCAGAGATGGAAACACCATATATTTT.

The chain combines TRBV5-1 with TRBJ2-7, with D tentatively TRBD1 or TRBD2 (5 bases each). V was trimmed by 4 bases and J by 0 bases, leaving 14 bases between them. The CDR3 spans 15 residues. CDR1 is SGHRS and CDR2 is YFSETQ in the germline V gene. The CDR3 protein is CASSGTGVSSYEQYF. CDR3 coding DNA: TGCGCCAGCAGCGGGACCGGGGTCAGCTCCTACGAGCAGTACTTC.

This chain links TRBV27 with TRBJ2-7; 11 positions match TRBD1. CDR1 is MNHEY and CDR2 is SMNVEV in the germline V gene (reference sequence). The V gene end was trimmed by 4 bases and the J gene end by 3 bases; junction bases not matched to a gene: 5. The length of the CDR3 is 15 residues. The chain's CDR3 is CASSSTGTGGYEQYF. The CDR3, as DNA: TGTGCCAGCAGTTCGACCGGGACAGGGGGCTACGAGCAGTACTTC.

The chain couples TRBV29-1 to TRBJ2-1, with TRBD2 identical over 14 bases. Germline CDR1 is SQVTM and CDR2 is ANQGSEA. V lost 6 bases, J lost 10 bases, and 14 bases stayed unmatched. The CDR3 totals 16 residues. The CDR3 region is CSVHQGLAGGPNEQFF. As DNA, the CDR3 is TGCAGCGTGCATCAAGGACTAGCGGGGGGCCCCAACGAGCAGTTCTTC.

This clone showed up just once. The chain uses TRBV30 and TRBJ2-2, with D perhaps TRBD1 or TRBD2 (6 bases each). The CDR3 is made up of 14 amino acids. V was pared by 0 bases and J by 5 bases, with 10 bases between. Germline V CDR1 and CDR2: GTSNPN, SVGIG (reference sequence). DNA of the CDR3: TGTGCCTGGAGTGTAGGGGGGTCGACCGGGGAGCTGTTTTTT. Amino acid sequence: CAWSVGGSTGELFF.

The rearrangement uses TRBV14 and TRBJ1-2, with D hard to call. From germline, CDR1 is SGHDN and CDR2 FVKESK. The CDR3 covers 14 residues. V was clipped by 2 bases and J by 4 bases, with 11 bases between them. The CDR3 sequence is CASSQIDGLYGYTF. For the CDR3, the DNA is TGTGCCAGCAGCCAAATCGACGGGCTCTATGGCTACACCTTC.

The CDR3 DNA is TGTGCCACCAGTGAGGACCCGGGGACAGGGTACACCGGGGAGCTGTTTTTT. Its protein is CATSEDPGTGYTGELFF. J is TRBJ2-2 and V is TRBV24-1; 9 bases fit TRBD1. V lost 4 bases, J lost 3 bases, and 8 bases stayed unmatched. The germline CDR1 and CDR2 sequences are KGHDR and SFDVKD. The CDR3 covers 17 residues.

This clone was observed a single time. The genes are TRBV4-1 and TRBJ1-6, with D maybe TRBD1 (6 bases). Germline V lookup: CDR1 MGHRA, CDR2 YSYEKL. V gave up 4 bases and J gave up 9 bases, with 16 bases separating them. CDR3 length equals 15 residues. The CDR3 here is CASSLGGGLGSPLHF. Here the CDR3 DNA reads TGCGCCAGCAGCCTCGGAGGGGGGCTTGGTTCACCCCTCCACTTT.

This sequence joins TRBV18 and TRBJ2-2; D may match TRBD1 or TRBD2 (5 bases each). The V and J ends lost 3 bases and 1 base respectively, with 12 bases between them. Germline V gene sequence: CDR1 KGHSH, CDR2 LQKENI. This CDR3 spans 16 amino acids. CDR3 in amino acids: CASSPSGTGNTGELFF. The CDR3 nucleotides are TGTGCCAGCTCACCCTCCGGGACGGGGAACACCGGGGAGCTGTTTTTT. The full variable domain, its missing parts supplied by reference TRBV18 and TRBJ2-2, is NAGVMQNPRHLVRRRGQEARLRCSPMKGHSHVYWYRQLPEEGLKFMVYLQKENIIDESGMPKERFSAEFPKEGPSILRIQQVVRGDSAAYFCASSPSGTGNTGELFFGEGSRLTVL.

A few counts support this clone. The chain couples TRBV2 to TRBJ1-1, with TRBD1 matching over 8 bases. Per the germline V gene, CDR1 is SNHLY and CDR2 is FYNNEI. With V trimmed by 4 bases and J by 5 bases, 6 bases remained unmatched. This CDR3 region has 14 residues. For the CDR3, the DNA is TGTGCCAGCAGTGGAGGGACAGGAGGGACTGAAGCTTTCTTT. Translating it yields CASSGGTGGTEAFF. The full variable domain, with the rest looked up from reference TRBV2 and TRBJ1-1, is EPEVTQTPSHQVTQMGQEVILRCVPISNHLYFYWYRQILGQKVEFLVSFYNNEISEKSEIFDDQFSVERPDGSNFTLKIRSTKLEDSAMYFCASSGGTGGTEAFFGQGTRLTVV.

This clone was picked up one time. The chain recombines TRBV12-3 or TRBV12-4 with TRBJ1-5; no clear D. The CDR3 length is 12 residues. Trimming pared 6 bases from V and 7 bases from J, leaving 10 bases between. The CDR3 coding sequence is TGTGCCAGCAGCCGCCTTGGCCAGCCCCAGCATTTT. The encoded protein is CASSRLGQPQHF.

This chain uses TRBV5-6 with TRBJ1-1; TRBD1 is a possible D gene (5 bases). This CDR3 region has 15 residues. The ends were cut back, 0 bases at V and 4 bases at J, with 13 bases in the middle. The germline V gene encodes CDR1 SGHDT and CDR2 YYEEEE. CDR3 in amino acids: CASSLAAGMGTEAFF. The CDR3 DNA is TGTGCCAGCAGCTTGGCCGCAGGGATGGGCACTGAAGCTTTCTTT. The complete variable domain, with remaining parts taken from reference TRBV5-6 and TRBJ1-1, reads DAGVTQSPTHLIKTRGQQVTLRCSPKSGHDTVSWYQQALGQGPQFIFQYYEEEERQRGNFPDRFSGHQFPNYSSELNVNALLLGDSALYLCASSLAAGMGTEAFFGQGTRLTVV.

The J gene is TRBJ1-6, the V gene TRBV27; D ambiguous. The CDR3 runs 12 residues. V lost 7 bases and J lost 7, with 8 bases in between. The germline CDR1 and CDR2 sequences are MNHEY and SMNVEV (reference sequence). The CDR3 region has the DNA TGTGCCAGCAAAGGTGTCAATTCACCCCTCCACTTT. This codes for CASKGVNSPLHF.

A few counts support this clone. This rearrangement joins TRBV11-2 to TRBJ1-6; TRBD1 matches 10 bases. V shed 0 bases, J shed 10 bases, and the junction held 3 bases outside the gene matches. This CDR3 is built from 15 residues. The germline V gene encodes CDR1 SGHAT and CDR2 FQNNGV. The CDR3 DNA sequence: TGTGCCAGCAGCTTAGAGACAGGGGGCTACTCACCCCTCCACTTT. Its translation: CASSLETGGYSPLHF.

The genes are TRBV6-2 or TRBV6-3 and TRBJ1-2; D is unclear. Deletions cut 3 bases from V and 5 bases from J, with 10 bases between. Germline V gene lookup returns CDR1 MNHEY and CDR2 SVGEGT. The CDR3 has 13 residues. CDR3 in amino acids: CASSYNGPYGYTF. The CDR3 DNA follows: TGTGCCAGCAGTTATAACGGACCTTATGGCTACACCTTC.